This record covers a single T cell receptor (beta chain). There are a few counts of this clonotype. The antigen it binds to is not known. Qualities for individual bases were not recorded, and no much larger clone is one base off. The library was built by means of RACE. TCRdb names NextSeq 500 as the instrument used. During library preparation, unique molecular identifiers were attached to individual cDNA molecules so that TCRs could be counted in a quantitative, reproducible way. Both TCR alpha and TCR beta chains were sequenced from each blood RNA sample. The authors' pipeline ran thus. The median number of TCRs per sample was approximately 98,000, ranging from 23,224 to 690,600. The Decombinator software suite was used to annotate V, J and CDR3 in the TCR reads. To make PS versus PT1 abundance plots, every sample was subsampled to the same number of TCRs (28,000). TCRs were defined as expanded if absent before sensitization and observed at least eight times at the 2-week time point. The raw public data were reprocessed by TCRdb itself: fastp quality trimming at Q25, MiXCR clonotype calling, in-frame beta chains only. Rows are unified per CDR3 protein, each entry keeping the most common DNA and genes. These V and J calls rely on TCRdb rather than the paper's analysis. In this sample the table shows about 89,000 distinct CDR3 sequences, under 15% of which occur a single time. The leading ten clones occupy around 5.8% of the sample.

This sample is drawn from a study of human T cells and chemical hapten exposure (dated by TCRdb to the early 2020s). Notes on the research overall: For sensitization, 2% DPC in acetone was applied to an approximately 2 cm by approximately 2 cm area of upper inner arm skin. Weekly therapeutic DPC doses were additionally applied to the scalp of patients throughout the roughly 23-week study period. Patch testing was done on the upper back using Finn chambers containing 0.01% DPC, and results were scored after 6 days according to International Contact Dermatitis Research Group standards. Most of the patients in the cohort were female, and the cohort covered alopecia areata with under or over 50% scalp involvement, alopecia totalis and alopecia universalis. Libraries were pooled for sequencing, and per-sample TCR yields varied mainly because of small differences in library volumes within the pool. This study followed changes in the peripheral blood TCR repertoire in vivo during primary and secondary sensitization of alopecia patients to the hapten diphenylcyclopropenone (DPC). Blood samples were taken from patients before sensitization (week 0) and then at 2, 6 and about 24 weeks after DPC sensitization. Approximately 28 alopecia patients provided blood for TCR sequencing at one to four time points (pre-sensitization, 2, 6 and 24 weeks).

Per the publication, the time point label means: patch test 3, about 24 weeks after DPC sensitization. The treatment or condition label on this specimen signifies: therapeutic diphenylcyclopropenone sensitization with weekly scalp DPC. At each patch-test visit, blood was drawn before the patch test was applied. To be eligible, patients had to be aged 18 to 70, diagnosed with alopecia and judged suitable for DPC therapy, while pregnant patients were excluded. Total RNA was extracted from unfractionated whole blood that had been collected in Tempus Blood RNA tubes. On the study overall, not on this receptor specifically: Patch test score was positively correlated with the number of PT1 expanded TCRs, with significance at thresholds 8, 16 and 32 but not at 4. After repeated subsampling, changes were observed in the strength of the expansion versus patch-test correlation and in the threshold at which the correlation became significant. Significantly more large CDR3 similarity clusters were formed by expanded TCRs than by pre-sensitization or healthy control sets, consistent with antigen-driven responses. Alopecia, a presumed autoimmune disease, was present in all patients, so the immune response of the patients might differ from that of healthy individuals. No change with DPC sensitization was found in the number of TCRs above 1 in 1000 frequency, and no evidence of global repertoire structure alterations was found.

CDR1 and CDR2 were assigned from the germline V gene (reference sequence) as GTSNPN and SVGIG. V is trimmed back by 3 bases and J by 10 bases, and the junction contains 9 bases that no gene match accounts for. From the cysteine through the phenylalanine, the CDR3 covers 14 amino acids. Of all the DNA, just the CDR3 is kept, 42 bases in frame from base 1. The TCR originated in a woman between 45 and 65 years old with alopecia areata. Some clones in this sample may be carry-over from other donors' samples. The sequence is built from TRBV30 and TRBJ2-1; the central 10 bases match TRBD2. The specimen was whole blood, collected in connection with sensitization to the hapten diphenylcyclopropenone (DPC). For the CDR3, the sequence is CAWRASGRAAEQFF. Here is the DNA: TGTGCCTGGAGGGCCAGCGGGAGGGCCGCAGAGCAGTTCTTC.